This paragraph covers one T cell receptor (beta chain) sequence. This record comes from a study of cytomegalovirus exposure and HLA in healthy donors. PCR primers comprised 60 Vbeta and 13 Jbeta primers. Here immunoSEQ multiplex PCR was the method, and the copy in TCRdb shows in-frame clones only, minus some. Of 150,000 to 200,000 clones in the sample, more than 75% are singletons; the top ten hold less than 2%. The sample was PBMCs. The receptor was derived from a man aged 40-50 years in good health and CMV-seronegative.

The CDR3 region has the DNA TGTGCCTGGAGTCTACAGGGGGATACTGAAGCTTTCTTT. Its protein product is CAWSLQGDTEAFF. The rearrangement joins TRBV30 to TRBJ1-1; 8 bases align to TRBD1. The length of the CDR3 is 13 residues. Germline V gene data show CDR1 as GTSNPN and CDR2 as SVGIG (reference sequence). V gave up 2 bases and J gave up 5 bases; unmatched junction bases: 4.